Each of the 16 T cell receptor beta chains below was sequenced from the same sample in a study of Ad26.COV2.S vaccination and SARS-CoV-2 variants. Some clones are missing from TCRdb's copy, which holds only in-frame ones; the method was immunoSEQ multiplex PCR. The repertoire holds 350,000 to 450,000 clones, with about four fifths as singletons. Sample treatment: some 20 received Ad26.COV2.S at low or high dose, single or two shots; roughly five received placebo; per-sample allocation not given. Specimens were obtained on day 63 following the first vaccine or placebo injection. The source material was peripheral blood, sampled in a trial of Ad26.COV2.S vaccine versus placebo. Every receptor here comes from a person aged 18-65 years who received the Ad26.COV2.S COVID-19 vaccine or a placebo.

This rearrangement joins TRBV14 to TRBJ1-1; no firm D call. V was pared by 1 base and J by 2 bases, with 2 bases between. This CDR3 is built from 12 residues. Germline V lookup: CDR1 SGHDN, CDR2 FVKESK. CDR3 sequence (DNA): TGTGCCAGCAGCCAAGTTAACACTGAAGCTTTCTTT. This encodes CASSQVNTEAFF.

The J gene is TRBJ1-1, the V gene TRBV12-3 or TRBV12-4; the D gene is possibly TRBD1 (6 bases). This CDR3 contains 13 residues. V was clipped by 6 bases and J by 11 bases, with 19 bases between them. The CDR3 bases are TGTGCCAGCAGCCCTCCTGGACAGATCAACGCTTTCTTT. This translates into CASSPPGQINAFF.

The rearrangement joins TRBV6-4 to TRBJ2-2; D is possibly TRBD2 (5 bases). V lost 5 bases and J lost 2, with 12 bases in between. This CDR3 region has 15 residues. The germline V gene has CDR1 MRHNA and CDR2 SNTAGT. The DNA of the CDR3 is TGTGCCAGCAGTCCTAGCCCTTCTAACACCGGGGAGCTGTTTTTT. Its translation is CASSPSPSNTGELFF.

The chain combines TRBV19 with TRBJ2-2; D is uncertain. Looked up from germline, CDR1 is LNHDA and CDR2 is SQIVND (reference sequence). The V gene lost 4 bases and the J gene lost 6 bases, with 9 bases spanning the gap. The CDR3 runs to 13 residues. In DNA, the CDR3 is TGTGCCAGTAGTAGCCGAAGGGCCGGGGAGCTGTTTTTT. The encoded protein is CASSSRRAGELFF. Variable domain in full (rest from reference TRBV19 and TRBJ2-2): DGGITQSPKYLFRKEGQNVTLSCEQNLNHDAMYWYRQDPGQGLRLIYYSQIVNDFQKGDIAEGYSVSREKKESFPLTVTSAQKNPTAFYLCASSSRRAGELFFGEGSRLTVL.

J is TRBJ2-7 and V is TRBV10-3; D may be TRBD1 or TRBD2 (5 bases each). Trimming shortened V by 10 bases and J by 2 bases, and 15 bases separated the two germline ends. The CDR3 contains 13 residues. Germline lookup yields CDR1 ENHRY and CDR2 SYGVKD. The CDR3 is CASAGTQAYEQYF. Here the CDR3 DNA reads TGTGCCAGCGCCGGGACGCAAGCCTACGAGCAGTACTTC.

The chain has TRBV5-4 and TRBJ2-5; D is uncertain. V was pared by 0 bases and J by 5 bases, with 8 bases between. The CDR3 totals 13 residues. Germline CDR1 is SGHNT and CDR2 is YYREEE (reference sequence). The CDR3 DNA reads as TGTGCCAGCAGCTTGGAGCCCCCCGAGACCCAGTACTTC. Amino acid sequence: CASSLEPPETQYF.

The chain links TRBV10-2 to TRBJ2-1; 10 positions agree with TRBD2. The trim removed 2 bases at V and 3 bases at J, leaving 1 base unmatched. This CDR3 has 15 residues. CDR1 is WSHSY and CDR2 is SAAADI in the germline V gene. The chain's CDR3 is CASSEIAGGYNEQFF. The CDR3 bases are TGCGCCAGCAGTGAGATAGCGGGAGGCTACAATGAGCAGTTCTTC.

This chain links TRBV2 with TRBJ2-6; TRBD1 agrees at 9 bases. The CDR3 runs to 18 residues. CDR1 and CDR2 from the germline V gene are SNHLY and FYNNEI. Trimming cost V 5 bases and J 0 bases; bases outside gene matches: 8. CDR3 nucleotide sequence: TGTGCCAGCAGTCGTCCGACAGGGGGTACCTCTGGGGCCAACGTCCTGACTTTC. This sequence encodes CASSRPTGGTSGANVLTF. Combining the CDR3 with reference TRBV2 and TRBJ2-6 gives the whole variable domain EPEVTQTPSHQVTQMGQEVILRCVPISNHLYFYWYRQILGQKVEFLVSFYNNEISEKSEIFDDQFSVERPDGSNFTLKIRSTKLEDSAMYFCASSRPTGGTSGANVLTFGAGSRLTVL.

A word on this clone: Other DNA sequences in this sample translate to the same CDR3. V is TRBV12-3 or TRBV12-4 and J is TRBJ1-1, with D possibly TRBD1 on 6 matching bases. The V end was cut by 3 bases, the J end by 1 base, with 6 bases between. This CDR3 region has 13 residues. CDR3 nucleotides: TGTGCCAGCAGTTTGGGACAGAACACTGAAGCTTTCTTT. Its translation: CASSLGQNTEAFF.

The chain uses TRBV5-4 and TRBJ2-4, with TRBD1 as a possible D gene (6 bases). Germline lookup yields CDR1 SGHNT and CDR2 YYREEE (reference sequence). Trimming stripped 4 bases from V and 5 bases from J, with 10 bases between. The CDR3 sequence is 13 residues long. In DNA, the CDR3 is TGTGCCAGCAGCCGAGACAGGCAAAACATTCAGTACTTC. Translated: CASSRDRQNIQYF.

In DNA form, the CDR3 reads TGTGCCAGTAGTACCAGGGGCCTCAATCAGCCCCAGCATTTT. Protein sequence: CASSTRGLNQPQHF. The chain joins TRBV19 to TRBJ1-5; weak D call: TRBD1 (6 bases). This CDR3 is built from 14 residues. CDR1 is LNHDA, CDR2 SQIVND, per germline (reference sequence). Trimming stripped 4 bases from V and 3 bases from J, with 10 bases between.

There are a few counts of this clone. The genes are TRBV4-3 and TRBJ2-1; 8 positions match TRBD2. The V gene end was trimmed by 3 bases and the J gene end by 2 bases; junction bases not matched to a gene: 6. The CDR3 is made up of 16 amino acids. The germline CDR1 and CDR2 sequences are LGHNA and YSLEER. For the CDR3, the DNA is TGCGCCAGCAGCCACCTCGGGGGGGCTACCTACAATGAGCAGTTCTTC. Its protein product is CASSHLGGATYNEQFF.

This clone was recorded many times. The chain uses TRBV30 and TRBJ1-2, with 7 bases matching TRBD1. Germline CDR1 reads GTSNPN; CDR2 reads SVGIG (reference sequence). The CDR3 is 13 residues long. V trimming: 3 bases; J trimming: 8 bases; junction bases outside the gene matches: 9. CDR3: CAWSPDRVGGYTF. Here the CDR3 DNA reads TGTGCCTGGAGCCCCGACAGGGTGGGAGGCTACACCTTC.

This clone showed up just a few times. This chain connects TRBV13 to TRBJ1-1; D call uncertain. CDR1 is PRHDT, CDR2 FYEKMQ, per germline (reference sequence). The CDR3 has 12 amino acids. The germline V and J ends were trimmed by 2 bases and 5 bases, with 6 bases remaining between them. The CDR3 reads CASSLRQTEAFF. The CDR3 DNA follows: TGTGCCAGCAGCTTAAGGCAGACTGAAGCTTTCTTT.

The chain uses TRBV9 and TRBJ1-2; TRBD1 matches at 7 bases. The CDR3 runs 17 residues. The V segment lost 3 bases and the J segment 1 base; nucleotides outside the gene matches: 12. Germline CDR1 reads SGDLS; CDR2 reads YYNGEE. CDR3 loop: CASSEGLKGTVNYGYTF. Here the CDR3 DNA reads TGTGCCAGCAGCGAGGGGCTTAAAGGGACAGTTAACTATGGCTACACCTTC.

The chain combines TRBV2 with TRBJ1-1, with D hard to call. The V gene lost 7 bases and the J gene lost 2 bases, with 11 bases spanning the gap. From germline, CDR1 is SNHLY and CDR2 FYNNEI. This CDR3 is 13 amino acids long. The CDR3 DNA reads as TGTGCCAGCACCCGGACCGTCAACACTGAAGCTTTCTTT. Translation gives CASTRTVNTEAFF.